This T cell receptor beta chain was sequenced during a study of blood T cell repertoires in COVID-19. This clone was seen just once. CDR1 and CDR2 (germline): SGHTA, FQGNSA. This CDR3 is built from 15 residues. Losses at the gene ends were 4 bases for V and 10 bases for J; bases not matched to a gene: 9. Per the original methods: Nucleated cell counts were estimated from reference gene primer amplification. The protocol was immunoSEQ multiplex PCR, while the TCRdb copy is restricted to in-frame clones and leaves out a portion. D and trimming come from the DNA, and the V and J calls and clone size come from that table. The sample carries 110,000 to 150,000 clones, 84% recorded once.

The clonotype originates from a human donor in a cohort sampled during active COVID-19. The sequencing sample was made of peripheral blood. The rearrangement joins TRBV7-2 to TRBJ1-6; 8 bases fit TRBD1. In nucleotides, the CDR3 is TGTGCCAGCAGCTGGTCATGGACAGGGCACTCACCCCTCCACTTT. Its protein product is CASSWSWTGHSPLHF.